The clone carrying this T cell receptor (beta chain) has at least ten counts. Its antigen is not known. This sample stems from a study of T cells in Graves' hyperthyroidism and ophthalmopathy. Study findings and constraints: Before onset, ophthalmopathy was predicted by the model a median around 6 months earlier.

RNA transcripts gave rise to amplified TCR beta CDR3 regions. First-round RT-PCR with HTBI primers amplified the TCR CDR3 region. TCRdb re-derived calls from the multiplex PCR reads in MiXCR, one entry per CDR3 protein. This sample has 250,000 or so distinct CDR3 sequences; about 16% occur once, and the top ten carry over 30%. With a duration under 2 months, the hyperthyroidism was newly diagnosed in patients aged 18 to 65. Clinical symptoms, serum thyroxine and TRAb, thyroid ultrasound and orbital computed tomography together formed the diagnostic basis. CDR1 and CDR2 (germline): SGHRS, YFSETQ. V gave up 1 base and J gave up 4 bases, with 9 bases separating them. This CDR3 is 13 amino acids long.

The chain carries TRBV5-1 and TRBJ2-7, with D uncertain. The sample consisted of blood. The sequence was collected from a woman aged 50 to 60 with Graves' hyperthyroidism that later progressed to Graves' ophthalmopathy. The CDR3 DNA follows: TGCGCCAGCAGCTTGTCAGGCCAGTACGAGCAGTACTTC. This codes for CASSLSGQYEQYF.